What follows describes a single T cell receptor (beta chain). Its target antigen remains unknown. Base qualities were left out, and no much larger clone turns up one base away. Receptor amplification or capture employed 5' RACE. Instrument used: Illumina HiSeq 2500. A second 7 to 11 cycle PCR used a sample-barcoded 5' primer and a J-beta primer mix. Each TCR beta cDNA molecule received a unique molecular identifier from a template-switch 5' adaptor carrying 12 random nucleotides. At least 2.5 million CDR3-containing paired-end reads were obtained from each sample. First-strand cDNA was synthesized from all RNA with the Mint cDNA synthesis kit, primed by a TRBC-specific oligonucleotide. Following uracil-DNA glycosylase treatment, all cDNA underwent a first 18-cycle PCR with the universal primers M1SS and BC2_uni_R. In the original analysis: Normalization of each sample was performed by random selection of 1 million high-quality reads, each carrying a distinct molecular identifier. Instead of being binned into consensus sequences, reads with shared molecular identifiers were discarded. CDR3 identification, clonotype clustering and error correction used MiTCR with a Q25 quality threshold and the strictest error-elimination algorithm. A nonparametric unseen species model with Euler transformation was used to estimate lower-bound total TCR beta diversity. TCRdb applied fastp at Q25 and MiXCR to the public reads, then kept only in-frame beta chains. Each CDR3 protein gets just one entry, which takes the most common genes and DNA from the rows behind it. The V and J calls, along with clone size, are taken from TCRdb and not from the paper's own processing. This sample holds approximately 580,000 distinct CDR3 sequences; more than 20% were observed only once. Jointly, the top ten make up approximately 10% of the sample.

This specimen belongs to a study of blood T cells in healthy people across ages (dated by TCRdb to about 2015). Study-level background: In model experiments, template switching captured roughly one uniquely barcoded TCR beta cDNA molecule for every two T cells. The study measured age-related changes in TCR beta repertoire diversity using deep sequencing normalized with unique cDNA molecular identifiers. Donors were grouped into four age groups: young (average roughly 16 years), middle-aged (over 35), aged (about 60) and long-lived (roughly 80). Two additional independent replicas of 1 million unique cDNA reads from the same blood draw were analyzed for two donors (one aged 18 to 30 and one aged 80 or older).

General study outcomes and caveats: Estimates of total diversity based on one million sequenced T cells were regarded as lower bounds and as underestimates. There was a strong correlation between observed TCR beta diversity and the percentage of naive T cells measured by flow cytometry. Because the CMV infection status of the donors was unknown, age-related changes in expanded clonotypes may potentially have been confounded. Observed TCR beta diversity per million T cells fell roughly linearly with age, and a significant reduction was already apparent by age about 43. Bulk unsorted PBMC profiling prevented conclusive comparison of naive and antigen-experienced compartments. The long-lived group showed more naive CD4+ T cells, fewer expanded clones and increased TCR diversity than the aged group, suggesting age selection.

CDR1 and CDR2 are read off the germline V gene as MGHRA and YSYEKL. V and J are trimmed by 2 bases and 6 bases, and the gene matches miss 3 bases of the junction. The CDR3, from cysteine to phenylalanine, totals 15 residues. Only the CDR3 DNA is retained, 45 bases long and in frame from the first base. The donors were roughly 39 Caucasian individuals from Russia, aged about 6 to 100 years, who were systemically healthy. Approximately 9.3 milliliters of peripheral blood were drawn from each donor into EDTA-treated Vacutainer tubes. Ficoll-Paque density-gradient centrifugation was used to isolate PBMCs, with at least 7 million per sample. Trizol reagent was used to extract total RNA from PBMCs, with at least 5.5 micrograms per sample. For every donor, an aliquot of PBMCs went through flow cytometry to measure the percentages of naive CD45RAhigh/CD27high T cells. This sample was shared with a second study, whose subject was T cells of mothers and their children. The second study reports: Donors were nine systemically healthy Caucasian individuals: three mothers and their six children. cDNA synthesis used all of the extracted RNA, with around 1.6 ug of RNA in each 15 ul reaction. In the second PCR, the M1S primer added sample barcodes and 2-4 random nucleotides. More than 9 million TCR beta CDR3 reads were obtained from each mother, and 2.5 million to 3 million reads were obtained from each child. Thymic selection similarly shapes TCR recombination output in related and unrelated pairs, with minor effect from inherited differences. Normalized repertoire overlap was always slightly but never significantly higher in related than unrelated mother-child pairs. No persistent microchimeric T cell clones were found, with a detection sensitivity of around 100 clones per million clonotypes. To look for features that set related mother-child pairs apart from unrelated individuals, the researchers ran deep NGS to compare the TCR beta repertoires of mothers and children. Mothers averaged roughly 36 +/- 4 years of age and children averaged around 10 +/- 4 years. After adapter ligation was performed with NEBNext reagents, the libraries were sequenced on an Illumina HiSeq 2000 with 100+100 nt paired-end reads. To prevent cross-contamination, the mother and child libraries were prepared a month apart and were sequenced in separate runs. For each donor, between about 450,000 and 2,300,000 distinct TCR beta clonotypes were identified. Naive TCR beta clonotypes were estimated from low-frequency clonotypes matched to each donor's FACS-determined naive share, without sorting.

The specimen was blood. The receptor was derived from a boy between 5 and 17 years old in good health. This chain is built from TRBV4-1 and TRBJ1-6, with TRBD1 identical over 8 junction bases. The bases are TGCGCCAGCAGCCAACCTACAGGGGGTAATTCACCCCTCCACTTT. It specifies CASSQPTGGNSPLHF.